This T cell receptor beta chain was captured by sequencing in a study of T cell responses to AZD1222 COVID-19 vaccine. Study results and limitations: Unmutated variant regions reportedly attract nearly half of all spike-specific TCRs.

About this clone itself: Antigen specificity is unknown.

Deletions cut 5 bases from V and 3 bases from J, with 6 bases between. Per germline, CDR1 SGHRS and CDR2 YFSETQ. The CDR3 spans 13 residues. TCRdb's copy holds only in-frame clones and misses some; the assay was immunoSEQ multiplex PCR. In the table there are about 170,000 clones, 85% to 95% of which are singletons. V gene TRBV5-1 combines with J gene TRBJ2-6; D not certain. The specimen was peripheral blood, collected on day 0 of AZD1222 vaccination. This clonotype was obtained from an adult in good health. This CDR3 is CASRAFGANVLTF. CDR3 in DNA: TGCGCCAGCAGAGCTTTTGGGGCCAACGTCCTGACTTTC.